Below, 19 T cell receptor beta chains from the same sample are listed, as sequenced in a study of T cell changes during pregnancy in multiple sclerosis. Produced via immunoSEQ multiplex PCR; TCRdb's table is partial and in-frame only. The sample holds 40,000 to 65,000 clones, 92% seen once. The source was CD4+ T cells from peripheral blood mononuclear cells, collected in the third trimester of pregnancy. These receptors originate from a female donor with multiple sclerosis, enrolled in a pregnancy study.

Details on this clone: The sample contains more than one DNA sequence encoding this CDR3. V is TRBV7-3 and J is TRBJ1-1; D unresolved. The V gene's germline CDR1 is SGHTA and CDR2 FQGTGA. Trimming took off 2 bases at V and 0 bases at J, with 4 bases between the two ends. The CDR3 sequence is 13 residues long. CDR3 in amino acids: CASSLQVNTEAFF. CDR3 bases: TGTGCCAGCAGCTTACAGGTGAACACTGAAGCTTTCTTT.

The chain employs TRBV29-1 and TRBJ2-5; possibly TRBD1 for D (6 bases). CDR1 SQVTM and CDR2 ANQGSEA come from the germline V gene. The CDR3 totals 13 residues. The germline V and J ends were trimmed by 5 bases and 0 bases, with 10 bases remaining between them. This CDR3 reads CSVTGPDQETQYF. The CDR3 DNA reads TGCAGCGTTACAGGGCCAGACCAAGAGACCCAGTACTTC.

The rearrangement uses TRBV2 and TRBJ2-1; 11 bases are shared with TRBD2. The CDR3 spans 15 residues. The germline V gene encodes CDR1 SNHLY and CDR2 FYNNEI. Trimming removed 3 bases from V and 10 bases from J; junction bases left unmatched: 8. The CDR3 spells CASSEGGLAVREQFF. The CDR3, as DNA: TGTGCCAGCAGTGAGGGGGGACTAGCGGTCAGAGAGCAGTTCTTC.

The chain joins TRBV6-1 to TRBJ1-2; 8 positions match TRBD1. CDR3 length equals 14 residues. The germline V gene encodes CDR1 MNHNS and CDR2 SASEGT. The junction had 7 bases not matched to a gene; V was cut back by 6 bases and J by 4 bases. The CDR3 DNA reads as TGTGCCAGCAGCCTGGGACAGGACATCTATGGCTACACCTTC. Translation gives CASSLGQDIYGYTF.

This chain connects TRBV7-2 to TRBJ2-1; unclear D gene. CDR3 length equals 13 residues. Germline V gene lookup returns CDR1 SGHTA and CDR2 FQGNSA. V lost 5 bases and J lost 2, with 7 bases in between. The CDR3 DNA reads as TGTGCCAGCAGCCCGACAACCTACAATGAGCAGTTCTTC. Encoded protein: CASSPTTYNEQFF.

The chain is built from TRBV2 and TRBJ1-5, with D unclear. Germline V gene sequence: CDR1 SNHLY, CDR2 FYNNEI. CDR3 length: 14 residues. With 8 bases removed from V and 3 bases from J, the gap between germline ends came to 14 bases. The CDR3 reads CASSPPEVNQPQHF. The CDR3 DNA is TGTGCCAGCTCCCCACCTGAGGTCAATCAGCCCCAGCATTTT.

The chain links TRBV30 to TRBJ1-5; D may be TRBD1 (5 bases). Germline CDR1 and CDR2: GTSNPN and SVGIG (reference sequence). V was trimmed by 3 bases and J by 1 base, leaving 10 bases between them. This CDR3 is 14 amino acids long. CDR3 protein: CAWSDRPSNQPQHF. CDR3 in DNA: TGTGCCTGGAGCGACAGACCCAGCAATCAGCCCCAGCATTTT. The whole variable domain, filled in from reference TRBV30 and TRBJ1-5, reads SQTIHQWPATLVQPVGSPLSLECTVEGTSNPNLYWYRQAAGRGLQLLFYSVGIGQISSEVPQNLSASRPQDRQFILSSKKLLLSDSGFYLCAWSDRPSNQPQHFGDGTRLSIL.

In its sample, this clone was seen a few times. This chain connects TRBV6-5 to TRBJ1-1; possibly TRBD1 for D (6 bases). V lost 4 bases to trimming and J lost 5 bases, with 11 bases between them. From germline, CDR1 is MNHEY and CDR2 SVGAGI. This CDR3 has 13 residues. The CDR3 DNA follows: TGTGCCAGCAGTTTACAGGGAAGGACTGAAGCTTTCTTT. It encodes CASSLQGRTEAFF.

This chain uses TRBV2 with TRBJ2-3; D might be TRBD1 (6 bases). Deletions cut 3 bases from V and 4 bases from J, with 17 bases between. The CDR3 covers 16 residues. Germline V gene data show CDR1 as SNHLY and CDR2 as FYNNEI. CDR3 bases: TGTGCCAGCAGTGATTCTACGAGGGGGTACGCAGATACGCAGTATTTT. Protein: CASSDSTRGYADTQYF.

In its sample, this clone was seen once. The chain carries TRBV28 and TRBJ2-7; TRBD1 agrees at 7 bases. This CDR3 is 12 amino acids long. The V and J ends lost 9 bases and 3 bases, in that order; junction bases with no gene match: 5. Germline V lookup: CDR1 MDHEN, CDR2 SYDVKM. The CDR3 is CASRQGIYEQYF. In DNA form, the CDR3 reads TGTGCCAGTCGACAGGGAATCTACGAGCAGTACTTC.

The genes are TRBV28 and TRBJ1-2; 10 bases line up with TRBD1. The CDR3 sequence is 14 residues long. Germline V gene lookup returns CDR1 MDHEN and CDR2 SYDVKM. Germline trimming cut 6 bases from V and 3 bases from J; bases unmatched to any gene: 4. The CDR3 DNA sequence: TGTGCCAGCAGCCCGGGACAGGGGTACTATGGCTACACCTTC. It codes for CASSPGQGYYGYTF.

The V and J genes are TRBV7-3 and TRBJ1-6; D not certain. The CDR3 consists of 14 residues. With 0 bases removed from V and 9 bases from J, the gap between germline ends came to 9 bases. Germline-derived CDR1 and CDR2 are SGHTA and FQGTGA. The CDR3 DNA sequence: TGTGCCAGCAGCTTAACCGCGGGTCCTTCACCCCTCCACTTT. Translation: CASSLTAGPSPLHF.

DNA for the CDR3: TGTGCTAGTGCCACCCGACAGGGCACAGATACGCAGTATTTT. It translates to CASATRQGTDTQYF. The chain links TRBV12-5 to TRBJ2-3, with a weak D call TRBD1 (6 bases). Trimming pared 7 bases from V and 1 base from J, leaving 12 bases between. CDR3 size: 14 residues. The germline V gene encodes CDR1 LGHNT and CDR2 FRNRAP.

The V gene is TRBV2, the J gene TRBJ2-1; 11 bases line up with TRBD2. Germline V gene data show CDR1 as SNHLY and CDR2 as FYNNEI. The length of the CDR3 is 16 residues. The V gene end was trimmed by 5 bases and the J gene end by 10 bases; junction bases not matched to a gene: 13. CDR3 sequence (DNA): TGTGCCAGCAGTCCTACCCGGCTAGCGGGGGGAAGGGAGCAGTTCTTC. Its protein is CASSPTRLAGGREQFF.

This clone came up a few times. The genes are TRBV10-3 and TRBJ1-1, with 8 positions matching TRBD1. V was clipped by 7 bases and J by 1 base; unmatched bases: 8. There are 15 residues in the CDR3. Germline V CDR1 and CDR2: ENHRY, SYGVKD. The CDR3 loop reads CAITTPDRGNTEAFF. In DNA form, the CDR3 reads TGTGCCATCACAACCCCAGACAGGGGGAACACTGAAGCTTTCTTT.

The chain links TRBV2 to TRBJ1-3; D uncertain. Looked up from germline, CDR1 is SNHLY and CDR2 is FYNNEI. V lost 4 bases, J lost 1 base, and 8 bases lay in between. CDR3 length: 14 residues. CDR3 amino acids: CASSAVQSGNTIYF. The CDR3, as DNA: TGTGCCAGCAGTGCGGTCCAATCTGGAAACACCATATATTTT.

The chain employs TRBV4-2 and TRBJ1-4, with 8 bases that match TRBD1. The CDR3 consists of 14 residues. The ends lost 6 bases at V and 7 bases at J; junction bases unmatched: 7. CDR1 and CDR2 (germline): LGHNA, YNFKEQ. The CDR3 bases are TGTGCCAGCAGACCAGACAGGGGCACTGAAAAACTGTTTTTT. Protein: CASRPDRGTEKLFF.

A single count supports this clone. CDR3 in DNA: TGTGCCATCAGTGAGCATGCTAGCTACTCCTACGAGCAGTACTTC. It yields the protein CAISEHASYSYEQYF. The chain has TRBV10-3 and TRBJ2-7, with a tentative D call TRBD2 (5 bases). The CDR3 extends over 15 amino acids. Trimming took 2 bases from V and 0 from J, leaving 11 bases between them. The germline V gene has CDR1 ENHRY and CDR2 SYGVKD.

The chain couples TRBV5-1 to TRBJ2-7; a possible D gene is TRBD2 (6 bases). The germline V and J ends were trimmed by 0 bases and 6 bases, with 13 bases remaining between them. The CDR3 is 14 residues long. Germline values: CDR1 SGHRS, CDR2 YFSETQ. Here the CDR3 DNA reads TGCGCCAGCAGCTTGGAGTTTGGAGGGGCCGAGCAGTACTTC. Translation gives CASSLEFGGAEQYF.